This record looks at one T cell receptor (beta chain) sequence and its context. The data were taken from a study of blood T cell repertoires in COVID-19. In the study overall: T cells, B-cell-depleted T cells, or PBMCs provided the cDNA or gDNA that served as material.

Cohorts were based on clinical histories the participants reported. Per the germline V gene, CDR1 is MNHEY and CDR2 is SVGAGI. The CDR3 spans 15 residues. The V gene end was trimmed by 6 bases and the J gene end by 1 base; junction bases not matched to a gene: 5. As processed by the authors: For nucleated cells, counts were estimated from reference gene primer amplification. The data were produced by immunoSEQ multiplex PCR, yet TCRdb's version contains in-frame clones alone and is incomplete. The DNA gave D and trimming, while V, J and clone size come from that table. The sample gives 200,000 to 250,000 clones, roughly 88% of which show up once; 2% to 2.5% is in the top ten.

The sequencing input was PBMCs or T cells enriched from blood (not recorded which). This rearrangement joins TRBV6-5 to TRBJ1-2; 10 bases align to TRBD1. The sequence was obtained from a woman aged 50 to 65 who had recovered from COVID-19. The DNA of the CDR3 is TGTGCCAGCAGCAGGGACAGGGGACATAACTATGGCTACACCTTC. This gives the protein CASSRDRGHNYGYTF.